These T cell receptor beta chains were read from a single sample in a study of T cells in Graves' hyperthyroidism and ophthalmopathy. In TCRdb, the multiplex PCR reads were re-called with MiXCR into one record per CDR3 protein. The sample shows about 760,000 distinct CDR3 sequences, approximately 40% of them seen only once. The specimen sequenced was blood. These receptors all stem from a woman in her thirties or forties with Graves' hyperthyroidism. CDR3s include the opening cysteine and the closing phenylalanine or tryptophan. The D gene is left open where the match is weak. The size field is filled for only some rows; it gives once, few, many or a size class.

J	size	V	D	CDR3	DNA
TRBJ2-5	many	TRBV5-4	-	CASSLAHQETQYF	TGTGCCAGCAGCTTGGCACACCAAGAGACCCAGTACTTC
TRBJ1-6	few	TRBV7-9	TRBD1	CASQYLGTDNSPLHF	TGTGCCAGCCAATACTTAGGGACAGACAATTCACCCCTCCACTTT
TRBJ2-1	many	TRBV19	TRBD1	CASTTTGQVYNEQFF	TGTGCCAGTACCACGACGGGACAGGTCTACAATGAGCAGTTCTTC
TRBJ1-3	once	TRBV29-1	-	CSVGGEIGNTIYF	TGCAGCGTTGGGGGAGAGATTGGAAACACCATATATTTT
TRBJ2-6	many	TRBV20-1	TRBD1	CSARSQGAGANVLTF	TGCAGTGCTAGATCGCAGGGGGCTGGGGCCAACGTCCTGACTTTC
TRBJ1-3	once	TRBV12-3/TRBV12-4	-	CASSQGHLSGNTIYF	TGTGCCAGCAGCCAGGGACATCTCAGCGGAAACACCATATATTTT
TRBJ1-1	-	TRBV12-3/TRBV12-4	-	CASGTGGSNTEAFF	TGTGCTAGTGGGACCGGGGGTTCGAACACTGAAGCTTTCTTT
TRBJ2-5	many	TRBV19	TRBD1	CASSRGGPETQYF	TGTGCCAGTAGTAGAGGGGGCCCAGAGACCCAGTACTTC
TRBJ2-5	-	TRBV5-1	TRBD1	CASSLRVRGLETQYF	TGCGCCAGCAGCTTAAGGGTCAGGGGGCTGGAGACCCAGTACTTC
TRBJ1-2	few	TRBV6-6	-	CASSSDWTADYGYTF	TGTGCCAGCAGTTCGGATTGGACAGCGGACTATGGCTACACCTTC
TRBJ1-2	-	TRBV19	-	CASSYSSMDVEYGYTF	TGTGCCAGCAGTTACTCGTCTATGGACGTAGAGTATGGCTACACCTTC
TRBJ1-1	-	TRBV7-3	-	CASSLTSGSTEAFF	TGTGCCAGCAGCTTAACGTCAGGGAGCACTGAAGCTTTCTTT
TRBJ1-1	-	TRBV6-5	-	CASSYSVAAETEAFF	TGTGCCAGCAGTTACTCGGTGGCTGCCGAGACTGAAGCTTTCTTT
TRBJ2-7	few	TRBV6-5	TRBD2	CASSPSGAVSYEQYF	TGTGCCAGCAGCCCAAGCGGGGCCGTCTCCTACGAGCAGTACTTC
TRBJ1-5	once	TRBV11-1	TRBD1	CASSPWTGGFNQPQHF	TGTGCCAGCAGCCCCTGGACAGGGGGCTTCAATCAGCCCCAGCATTTT
TRBJ1-3	-	TRBV29-1	-	CSTWIGSGNTIYF	TGCAGCACTTGGATTGGCTCTGGAAACACCATATATTTT
TRBJ1-5	-	TRBV28	TRBD1	CASSFGRQGNNQPQHF	TGTGCCAGCAGTTTCGGTCGACAGGGAAACAATCAGCCCCAGCATTTT
TRBJ1-5	few	TRBV6-2/TRBV6-3	TRBD1	CASSYRDSFQHF	TGTGCCAGCAGTTACAGGGACAGCTTCCAGCATTTT
TRBJ2-6	-	TRBV10-3	-	CAITEGGANVLTF	TGTGCCATCACCGAGGGTGGGGCCAACGTCCTGACTTTC
TRBJ1-1	many	TRBV10-3	TRBD1	CAISSTGEDTEAFF	TGTGCCATCAGTTCGACAGGGGAAGACACTGAAGCTTTCTTT
TRBJ1-2	many	TRBV12-3/TRBV12-4	TRBD1	CASSYSGTGNYGYTF	TGTGCCAGCAGTTACTCCGGGACAGGGAACTATGGCTACACCTTC
TRBJ2-7	many	TRBV7-2	-	CASSLGLGGYEQYF	TGTGCCAGCAGCTTAGGGTTGGGCGGCTACGAGCAGTACTTC
TRBJ2-7	-	TRBV3-1	-	CASSQGPGKYEQYF	TGTGCCAGCAGCCAAGGCCCAGGGAAGTACGAGCAGTACTTC
TRBJ2-5	-	TRBV2	TRBD2	CASSSQALAEETQYF	TGTGCCAGCAGCTCCCAGGCACTAGCGGAAGAGACCCAGTACTTC
TRBJ2-2	-	TRBV6-1	TRBD1	CASTNREDRDGELFF	TGTGCCAGCACCAATAGAGAGGACAGGGACGGGGAGCTGTTTTTT
TRBJ2-6	-	TRBV24-1	-	CATAVSGANVLTF	TGTGCCACCGCGGTCTCTGGGGCCAACGTCCTGACTTTC
TRBJ1-1	few	TRBV5-6	TRBD1	CASSLDRGLFDTEAFF	TGTGCCAGCAGCCTGGACAGGGGGCTCTTCGACACTGAAGCTTTCTTT
TRBJ1-1	many	TRBV20-1	-	CSARFAGMNTEAFF	TGCAGTGCTAGGTTCGCGGGGATGAACACTGAAGCTTTCTTT
TRBJ2-7	-	TRBV20-1	TRBD1	CSALKTGNSYEQYF	TGCAGTGCTCTCAAGACAGGGAACTCCTACGAGCAGTACTTC
TRBJ1-1	-	TRBV10-2	-	CASRARVVAEAFF	TGCGCCAGCAGGGCCAGGGTTGTGGCTGAAGCTTTCTTT
TRBJ1-1	many	TRBV12-3/TRBV12-4	TRBD1	CASVGTVINTEAFF	TGTGCCAGCGTGGGGACAGTTATAAACACTGAAGCTTTCTTT
TRBJ2-2	-	TRBV19	-	CASSIGTVNTGELFF	TGTGCCAGTAGTATTGGGACGGTGAACACCGGGGAGCTGTTTTTT
TRBJ2-5	-	TRBV4-1	-	CASSRQKGGRETQYF	TGCGCCAGCAGTCGTCAGAAGGGAGGAAGAGAGACCCAGTACTTC
TRBJ1-6	-	TRBV9	-	CASSQDPGVFHNSPLHF	TGTGCCAGCAGCCAAGATCCGGGAGTATTCCATAATTCACCCCTCCACTTT
TRBJ2-5	few	TRBV6-4	TRBD2	CASSDLRTSGGASLNQETQYF	TGTGCCAGCAGTGACCTCCGGACTAGCGGGGGGGCTTCCCTCAACCAAGAGACCCAGTACTTC
TRBJ2-2	-	TRBV7-9	-	CASSYGAGRTTGELFF	TGTGCCAGCAGTTATGGGGCGGGAAGAACCACCGGGGAGCTGTTTTTT
TRBJ1-1	many	TRBV6-6	-	CASSYSGFGQAFF	TGTGCCAGCAGTTACTCGGGGTTTGGGCAAGCTTTCTTT